These 32 T cell receptor beta chains originate from one sample sequenced in a study of T cell responses to AZD1222 COVID-19 vaccine. The table came from immunoSEQ multiplex PCR; TCRdb's copy has only in-frame clones and leaves some out. Here the sample spans some 96,000 clones, 88% being singletons. The input for sequencing was peripheral blood, taken on day 0 of AZD1222 vaccination. The receptor source for this set is an adult in good health.

V is TRBV5-6 and J is TRBJ2-7; 8 bases map to TRBD2. Germline V gene lookup returns CDR1 SGHDT and CDR2 YYEEEE. Germline trimming cut 4 bases from V and 0 bases from J; bases unmatched to any gene: 9. This CDR3 has 16 amino acids. This chain's CDR3 is CASSAPGSGSSYEQYF. The CDR3 DNA reads as TGTGCCAGCAGCGCCCCGGGGAGCGGGAGCTCCTACGAGCAGTACTTC.

The V call is TRBV18, the J call TRBJ1-5; D not resolved. Germline CDR1 is KGHSH and CDR2 is LQKENI. The V end lost 10 bases, the J end lost 6 bases, and 19 bases lay between the germline ends. The CDR3 totals 14 residues. The CDR3 here is CAKISPHNRQPQHF. The CDR3 coding sequence is TGTGCCAAGATCAGTCCCCACAATCGTCAGCCCCAGCATTTT.

V usage is TRBV2 and J usage is TRBJ2-2; a possible D gene is TRBD2 (6 bases). Germline CDR1 and CDR2: SNHLY and FYNNEI. CDR3 length equals 15 residues. V lost 10 bases and J 5 bases, leaving 20 bases between the germline ends. The CDR3 loop reads CANLPGELSTGELFF. CDR3 DNA sequence: TGTGCCAACCTCCCGGGGGAGCTCTCTACCGGGGAGCTGTTTTTT.

The chain recombines TRBV5-4 with TRBJ1-6, with 7 bases that match TRBD1. Unmatched junction bases numbered 8, after V lost 4 bases and J lost 10 bases. This CDR3 spans 14 amino acids. The germline gives CDR1 SGHNT, CDR2 YYREEE (reference sequence). CDR3 amino acids: CASSRNRGNSPLHF. CDR3 in DNA: TGTGCCAGCAGCAGAAACAGGGGAAACTCACCCCTCCACTTT.

J is TRBJ1-2 and V is TRBV7-9; D remains ambiguous. Germline V gives CDR1 SEHNR, CDR2 FQNEAQ (reference sequence). The CDR3 length is 13 residues. The V end was cut by 2 bases, the J end by 2 bases, with 6 bases between. The CDR3 region has the DNA TGTGCCAGCAGCTTACAGGAAAACTATGGCTACACCTTC. Protein product: CASSLQENYGYTF.

The gene calls are TRBV7-9 and TRBJ1-4; D is ambiguous. The CDR3 consists of 17 residues. Germline V gives CDR1 SEHNR, CDR2 FQNEAQ (reference sequence). V was cut by 4 bases and J by 0 bases, with 15 bases left in between. The CDR3 protein is CASSSLERDATNEKLFF. In nucleotides, the CDR3 is TGTGCCAGCAGCTCCCTTGAGAGGGATGCAACTAATGAAAAACTGTTTTTT.

The rearrangement uses TRBV11-2 and TRBJ2-2; no clear D. V was clipped by 5 bases and J by 7 bases, with 8 bases between them. Looked up from germline, CDR1 is SGHAT and CDR2 is FQNNGV. The CDR3 consists of 12 residues. In DNA form, the CDR3 reads TGTGCCAGCAGCCCCCCCGGCGGGGAGCTGTTTTTT. As protein: CASSPPGGELFF.

This chain uses TRBV4-3 with TRBJ2-5; TRBD1 matches 9 bases. V shed 3 bases and J 5 bases; nucleotides not matched to a gene: 13. This CDR3 contains 17 residues. Germline V gene data show CDR1 as LGHNA and CDR2 as YSLEER. This CDR3 reads CASSQGTGGDSWETQYF. Written as DNA, the CDR3 is TGCGCCAGCAGCCAGGGAACAGGGGGCGATTCCTGGGAGACCCAGTACTTC.

The chain combines TRBV7-8 with TRBJ2-2, with 10 bases lining up with TRBD1. V was pared by 4 bases and J by 4 bases, with 6 bases of the junction left unmatched. CDR1 SGHVS and CDR2 FQNEAQ come from the germline V gene. The CDR3 has 16 amino acids. This chain's CDR3 is CASSSGQGIGTGELFF. In DNA, the CDR3 is TGTGCCAGCAGCTCGGGACAGGGGATAGGCACCGGGGAGCTGTTTTTT.

The V call is TRBV2, the J call TRBJ2-3; D not resolved. Germline V gene data show CDR1 as SNHLY and CDR2 as FYNNEI. V was shortened by 4 bases and J by 6 bases, with 11 bases between the two germline ends. The CDR3 is 13 amino acids. The CDR3 nucleotides read TGTGCCAGCAGTGCCACTAAGATGGATACGCAGTATTTT. Translating gives CASSATKMDTQYF.

The chain employs TRBV29-1 and TRBJ2-7; tentative D call: TRBD1 (5 bases). Deletions cut 1 base from V and 0 bases from J, with 10 bases between. The CDR3 has 14 residues. CDR1 is SQVTM and CDR2 is ANQGSEA in the germline V gene. CDR3 loop: CSVEVGTGSYEQYF. The CDR3 DNA is TGCAGCGTTGAAGTGGGAACAGGCTCCTACGAGCAGTACTTC.

J is TRBJ2-5 and V is TRBV2; D might be TRBD1 or TRBD2, each matching 5 bases. The germline CDR1 and CDR2 sequences are SNHLY and FYNNEI. The V gene lost 6 bases and the J gene lost 2 bases, with 10 bases spanning the gap. CDR3 size: 13 residues. The CDR3: CASSIREQETQYF. The CDR3, as DNA: TGTGCCAGCAGCATCAGGGAGCAAGAGACCCAGTACTTC. The full variable domain, in which reference TRBV2 and TRBJ2-5 provide the parts outside the CDR3, is EPEVTQTPSHQVTQMGQEVILRCVPISNHLYFYWYRQILGQKVEFLVSFYNNEISEKSEIFDDQFSVERPDGSNFTLKIRSTKLEDSAMYFCASSIREQETQYFGPGTRLLVL.

The chain links TRBV4-1 to TRBJ2-1; D possibly uses TRBD1 or TRBD2 (5 bases each). Per germline, CDR1 MGHRA and CDR2 YSYEKL. V lost 4 bases to trimming and J lost 5 bases, with 12 bases between them. The length of the CDR3 is 14 residues. The CDR3 protein is CASSPGAMNNEQFF. The CDR3 bases are TGCGCCAGCAGCCCCGGGGCGATGAACAATGAGCAGTTCTTC.

The V gene is TRBV4-2, the J gene TRBJ2-7; D is uncertain. The V and J ends lost 5 bases and 0 bases respectively, with 14 bases between them. The CDR3 is 15 residues long. Germline-derived CDR1 and CDR2 are LGHNA and YNFKEQ. The CDR3 DNA is TGTGCCAGCAGCGAACGGACGCATCACTCCTACGAGCAGTACTTC. It specifies CASSERTHHSYEQYF.

In this sample, this clone turned up once. The rearrangement uses TRBV25-1 and TRBJ1-2, with D perhaps TRBD1 (5 bases). Trimming cost V 2 bases and J 8 bases, with 12 bases left between them. CDR1 is MGHDK and CDR2 is SYGVNS in the germline V gene. This CDR3 comprises 13 residues. The CDR3, as DNA: TGTGCCAGCAGTGAAAGTCGGGGGTACGGCTACACCTTC. Translated: CASSESRGYGYTF.

This clone was seen a handful of times. The chain uses TRBV28 and TRBJ1-6; D is possibly TRBD1 (6 bases). This CDR3 is built from 19 residues. Germline V gene lookup returns CDR1 MDHEN and CDR2 SYDVKM. V dropped 2 bases and J dropped 8 bases, with 25 bases sitting between them. This chain's CDR3 is CASSLVHRRGGAIDSPLHF. CDR3 sequence (DNA): TGTGCCAGCAGTTTAGTTCATCGACGGGGGGGCGCGATTGATTCACCCCTCCACTTT.

The table lists this clone with a few counts. This chain links TRBV9 with TRBJ1-6, with a possible D match to TRBD1 (5 bases). This CDR3 contains 14 residues. The germline V gene encodes CDR1 SGDLS and CDR2 YYNGEE. Trimming cost V 1 base and J 7 bases, with 9 bases left between them. CDR3 DNA: TGTGCCAGCAGCGTAAGGGACCGAAATTCACCCCTCCACTTT. Translating gives CASSVRDRNSPLHF.

The chain carries TRBV5-6 and TRBJ2-7; D unresolved. Trimming stripped 4 bases from V and 5 bases from J, with 10 bases between. The CDR3 has 12 amino acids. Looked up from germline, CDR1 is SGHDT and CDR2 is YYEEEE. The CDR3 bases are TGTGCCAGCAGCCCGGACCCGGACGAGCAGTACTTC. The encoded protein is CASSPDPDEQYF.

The chain has TRBV20-1 and TRBJ2-1; D gene unclear. V was pared by 5 bases and J by 10 bases, with 12 bases between. The germline gives CDR1 DFQATT, CDR2 SNEGSKA (reference sequence). This CDR3 spans 11 amino acids. The CDR3 here is CSAPRLREQFF. CDR3 DNA: TGCAGTGCTCCCCGACTGAGGGAGCAGTTCTTC.

V usage is TRBV18 and J usage is TRBJ2-1; no clear D gene. The CDR3 covers 17 residues. Trimming stripped 0 bases from V and 7 bases from J, with 19 bases between. Germline values: CDR1 KGHSH, CDR2 LQKENI. The CDR3 DNA is TGTGCCAGCTCACCACCTAAGCCCATTTTGTCGGGTAATGAGCAGTTCTTC. This gives the protein CASSPPKPILSGNEQFF.

The chain carries TRBV10-3 and TRBJ2-5; 9 nucleotides match TRBD2. The germline gives CDR1 ENHRY, CDR2 SYGVKD. The junction had 7 bases not matched to a gene; V was cut back by 11 bases and J by 0 bases. This CDR3 spans 14 amino acids. The CDR3 DNA follows: TGTGCCTCATCCAGACTAGCGGACCAAGAGACCCAGTACTTC. Amino acids: CASSRLADQETQYF.

V usage is TRBV10-3 and J usage is TRBJ2-1, with TRBD2 matching over 7 bases. The germline V gene has CDR1 ENHRY and CDR2 SYGVKD. Germline trimming cut 8 bases from V and 2 bases from J; bases unmatched to any gene: 3. The CDR3 loop spans 13 amino acids. This CDR3 is CAIGEGPYNEQFF. In DNA, the CDR3 is TGTGCCATCGGGGAGGGGCCCTACAATGAGCAGTTCTTC.

This chain joins TRBV30 and TRBJ2-7; TRBD1 matches 10 bases. Unmatched junction bases numbered 2, after V lost 5 bases and J lost 7 bases. The V gene's germline CDR1 is GTSNPN and CDR2 SVGIG (reference sequence). The CDR3 runs 11 residues. The CDR3 sequence: CAWGTGVEQYF. Here the CDR3 DNA reads TGTGCCTGGGGGACAGGGGTTGAGCAGTACTTC. Filled out from reference TRBV30 and TRBJ2-7, the complete variable domain reads SQTIHQWPATLVQPVGSPLSLECTVEGTSNPNLYWYRQAAGRGLQLLFYSVGIGQISSEVPQNLSASRPQDRQFILSSKKLLLSDSGFYLCAWGTGVEQYFGPGTRLTVT.

This chain uses TRBV6-5 with TRBJ1-5, with a tentative D call TRBD1 (6 bases). V was trimmed by 6 bases and J by 6 bases, leaving 18 bases between them. CDR1 and CDR2 (germline): MNHEY, SVGAGI. This CDR3 region has 15 residues. This CDR3 reads CASRYYQGQVQPQHF. The DNA for the CDR3 is TGTGCCAGCAGATATTACCAGGGGCAGGTTCAGCCCCAGCATTTT.

The V call is TRBV15, the J call TRBJ2-3; TRBD1 aligns across 9 bases. The CDR3 loop spans 15 amino acids. Looked up from germline, CDR1 is LNHNV and CDR2 is YYDKDF (reference sequence). With 3 bases clipped from V and 5 bases from J, the junction kept 6 bases outside the gene matches. The CDR3 bases are TGTGCCACCAGCAGGGTGACAGGGGGTGTAGATACGCAGTATTTT. This codes for CATSRVTGGVDTQYF.

The V gene is TRBV28, the J gene TRBJ1-5; D remains unclear. Germline V CDR1 and CDR2: MDHEN, SYDVKM. Trimming pared 3 bases from V and 0 bases from J, leaving 9 bases between. This CDR3 has 15 amino acids. The CDR3 nucleotides are TGTGCCAGCAGTTTCAACGTCCTTAGCAATCAGCCCCAGCATTTT. This sequence encodes CASSFNVLSNQPQHF.

CDR3 protein: CATRDGTYSYEQYF. As DNA, the CDR3 is TGTGCCACCAGAGACGGGACATACTCCTACGAGCAGTACTTC. The V and J genes are TRBV15 and TRBJ2-7; the D gene is possibly TRBD1 (6 bases). Germline V gives CDR1 LNHNV, CDR2 YYDKDF (reference sequence). The germline V and J ends were trimmed by 6 bases and 0 bases, with 12 bases remaining between them. The CDR3 has 14 amino acids.

The chain recombines TRBV12-3 or TRBV12-4 with TRBJ2-1, with a possible D match to TRBD2 (5 bases). V was cut by 2 bases and J by 12 bases, with 14 bases left in between. CDR3 size: 13 residues. CDR3 residues: CASSLNSRGAQFF. The DNA of the CDR3 is TGTGCCAGCAGTTTAAATTCCCGGGGTGCGCAGTTCTTC.

This chain uses TRBV6-1 with TRBJ2-7; 13 bases match TRBD2. Losses at the gene ends were 1 base for V and 3 bases for J; bases not matched to a gene: 6. CDR1 is MNHNS, CDR2 SASEGT, per germline. The CDR3 totals 17 residues. The CDR3 reads CASSEGAGTSGIYEQYF. The CDR3 DNA reads as TGTGCCAGCAGTGAAGGGGCCGGGACTAGCGGGATCTACGAGCAGTACTTC.

The chain joins TRBV7-9 to TRBJ1-4; D uncertain. The germline V gene has CDR1 SEHNR and CDR2 FQNEAQ (reference sequence). The CDR3 has 13 amino acids. V lost 4 bases and J lost 7, with 10 bases in between. CDR3 protein: CASSSGSSEKLFF. The CDR3 DNA is TGTGCCAGCAGCTCGGGCAGCAGTGAAAAACTGTTTTTT.

The rearrangement joins TRBV6-2 or TRBV6-3 to TRBJ2-4, with 10 bases fitting TRBD1. Losses at the gene ends were 1 base for V and 7 bases for J; bases not matched to a gene: 13. CDR1 and CDR2 from the germline V gene are MNHEY and SVGEGT. The CDR3 is made up of 18 amino acids. The CDR3 sequence is CASSYWMGQGFDTNIQYF. CDR3 sequence (DNA): TGTGCCAGCAGTTACTGGATGGGACAGGGGTTCGATACGAACATTCAGTACTTC.

The table lists this clone with a count of one. J is TRBJ1-3 and V is TRBV5-1; a weak D match, TRBD1 (5 bases). V was pared by 0 bases and J by 0 bases, with 13 bases between. Germline lookup yields CDR1 SGHRS and CDR2 YFSETQ. This CDR3 is built from 17 residues. The CDR3 region has the DNA TGCGCCAGCAGCTTGGAGAGACAGAGTAGCTCTGGAAACACCATATATTTT. Amino acids: CASSLERQSSSGNTIYF.